Listed here are 27 T cell receptor beta chains from one sample, sequenced in a study of cytomegalovirus exposure and HLA in healthy donors. The primer mix had 60 Vbeta and 13 Jbeta primers. Some clones are missing from TCRdb's copy, which holds only in-frame ones; the method was immunoSEQ multiplex PCR. Seen here are roughly 120,000 clones, 70% to 90% observed once, and the top ten hold around 1.9%. Material: PBMCs. These receptor sequences come from a man aged 40-55 years in good health and CMV-seronegative.

Comments on this clone: One end of the junction is discordant with germline, which a read error may explain. This rearrangement joins TRBV4-1 to TRBJ1-1, with TRBD1 identical over 8 bases. The CDR3 contains 15 residues. CDR1 MGHRA and CDR2 YSYEKL come from the germline V gene. The CDR3 region has the DNA TGCGTCAGCAGCAACCACAGGGGGGGAGACACTGAAGCTTTCTTT. This gives the protein CVSSNHRGGDTEAFF.

The J gene is TRBJ2-7, the V gene TRBV7-9; 9 nucleotides align to TRBD1. Losses at the gene ends were 1 base for V and 6 bases for J; bases not matched to a gene: 1. This CDR3 has 13 residues. Germline V gene sequence: CDR1 SEHNR, CDR2 FQNEAQ (reference sequence). Here the CDR3 DNA reads TGTGCCAGCAGCTTAGGGGACAGGGTCGAGCAGTACTTC. Protein product: CASSLGDRVEQYF.

The chain carries TRBV9 and TRBJ2-1; TRBD2 aligns across 7 bases. Trimming removed 4 bases from V and 0 bases from J; junction bases left unmatched: 4. The CDR3 has 15 amino acids. The germline CDR1 and CDR2 sequences are SGDLS and YYNGEE. The CDR3 nucleotides are TGTGCCAGCAGCCCCGGGACTACCTCCTACAATGAGCAGTTCTTC. Translating it yields CASSPGTTSYNEQFF.

The V call is TRBV19, the J call TRBJ1-1, with 7 positions matching TRBD1. CDR3 length equals 15 residues. The V segment lost 3 bases and the J segment 4 bases; nucleotides outside the gene matches: 8. Per germline, CDR1 LNHDA and CDR2 SQIVND (reference sequence). In nucleotides, the CDR3 is TGTGCCAGTAGTATCCTCGTGACAGGGACCACTGAAGCTTTCTTT. Translated, it gives CASSILVTGTTEAFF.

The CDR3 protein is CASSLTSGQGGETQYF. DNA for the CDR3: TGCGCCAGCAGCTTAACTAGCGGCCAGGGGGGAGAGACCCAGTACTTC. The chain carries TRBV5-1 and TRBJ2-5; weak D call: TRBD2 (8 bases). Germline V lookup: CDR1 SGHRS, CDR2 YFSETQ. V lost 2 bases and J 4 bases, leaving 18 bases between the germline ends. The CDR3 consists of 16 residues.

The chain employs TRBV11-2 and TRBJ1-1; D uncertain. V was pared by 3 bases and J by 5 bases, with 19 bases between. The CDR3 sequence is 16 residues long. Germline CDR1 is SGHAT and CDR2 is FQNNGV. The DNA of the CDR3 is TGTGCCAGCAGCTTCGGGGAAAAGGTGTTAAGGACTGAAGCTTTCTTT. The encoded protein is CASSFGEKVLRTEAFF. Full variable domain (missing parts from reference TRBV11-2 and TRBJ1-1): EAGVAQSPRYKIIEKRQSVAFWCNPISGHATLYWYQQILGQGPKLLIQFQNNGVVDDSQLPKDRFSAERLKGVDSTLKIQPAKLEDSAVYLCASSFGEKVLRTEAFFGQGTRLTVV.

The rearrangement uses TRBV7-2 and TRBJ1-2; a weak D match, TRBD1 (5 bases). This CDR3 comprises 13 residues. The V and J ends lost 4 bases and 5 bases respectively, with 11 bases between them. Germline assignment: CDR1 SGHTA and CDR2 FQGNSA. The CDR3 loop is CASSSGTDYGYTF. The CDR3 nucleotides are TGTGCCAGCAGCTCCGGGACTGATTATGGCTACACCTTC.

This clone was observed a few times. The junction and the germline gene differ at one end; a read error may be behind it. The rearrangement links TRBV7-9 to TRBJ1-1; no clear D. Germline assignment: CDR1 SEHNR and CDR2 FQNEAQ (reference sequence). The CDR3 is 12 residues long. The CDR3 nucleotides read TGTTCCAGCAGCGACATTTTCACTGAAGCTTTCTTT. Translation gives CSSSDIFTEAFF.

The chain links TRBV6-1 to TRBJ1-1, with D unresolved. This CDR3 comprises 17 residues. The V gene lost 2 bases and the J gene lost 0 bases, with 16 bases spanning the gap. Germline loops: CDR1 MNHNS, CDR2 SASEGT. In nucleotides, the CDR3 is TGTGCCAGCAGTGAATGGGTTGGGCGTCTCATGAACACTGAAGCTTTCTTT. This codes for CASSEWVGRLMNTEAFF.

The chain recombines TRBV19 with TRBJ1-1; no clear D gene. Germline values: CDR1 LNHDA, CDR2 SQIVND (reference sequence). Deletions cut 7 bases from V and 4 bases from J, with 16 bases between. The CDR3 runs to 14 residues. CDR3 in amino acids: CASMPPLPGTEAFF. The DNA for the CDR3 is TGTGCCAGTATGCCCCCCCTACCAGGCACTGAAGCTTTCTTT. The full variable domain, its missing parts supplied by reference TRBV19 and TRBJ1-1, is DGGITQSPKYLFRKEGQNVTLSCEQNLNHDAMYWYRQDPGQGLRLIYYSQIVNDFQKGDIAEGYSVSREKKESFPLTVTSAQKNPTAFYLCASMPPLPGTEAFFGQGTRLTVV.

This chain uses TRBV7-3 with TRBJ2-1; TRBD2 matches at 7 bases. V lost 5 bases, J lost 8 bases, and 9 bases stayed unmatched. CDR3 length: 14 residues. CDR1 and CDR2 from the germline V gene are SGHTA and FQGTGA. In DNA form, the CDR3 reads TGTGCCAGCAGCCCTCCAGGACGGGGGGATGAGCAGTTCTTC. Translated, it gives CASSPPGRGDEQFF.

This clone was detected only a few times. The CDR3 coding sequence is TGTGCCAGCAGTCCAAAACTGGACAGATCCTACGAGCAGTACTTC. Translated, it gives CASSPKLDRSYEQYF. This rearrangement joins TRBV27 to TRBJ2-7; tentative D call: TRBD1 (6 bases). CDR3 length: 15 amino acids. V was clipped by 5 bases and J by 1 base, with 15 bases between them. Germline V gene lookup returns CDR1 MNHEY and CDR2 SMNVEV (reference sequence).

This clone showed up just once. The chain carries TRBV30 and TRBJ1-2; TRBD1 is a possible D gene (6 bases). Trimming pared 1 base from V and 7 bases from J, leaving 10 bases between. The germline V gene encodes CDR1 GTSNPN and CDR2 SVGIG (reference sequence). The CDR3 loop spans 12 amino acids. The CDR3 region is CAWSEAGAGYTF. The CDR3 DNA reads as TGTGCCTGGAGTGAGGCAGGGGCTGGCTACACCTTC. Full variable domain (outside the CDR3, taken from reference TRBV30 and TRBJ1-2): SQTIHQWPATLVQPVGSPLSLECTVEGTSNPNLYWYRQAAGRGLQLLFYSVGIGQISSEVPQNLSASRPQDRQFILSSKKLLLSDSGFYLCAWSEAGAGYTFGSGTRLTVV.

The gene calls are TRBV27 and TRBJ1-1; TRBD1 matches at 12 bases. The CDR3 is 18 amino acids. V lost 8 bases, J lost 0 bases, and 13 bases stayed unmatched. Germline CDR1 reads MNHEY; CDR2 reads SMNVEV (reference sequence). The CDR3 region has the DNA TGTGCCAGCTTAGCACTGCGGGACAGGGGGCCCATGAACACTGAAGCTTTCTTT. Encoded protein: CASLALRDRGPMNTEAFF.

This clone is a singleton in its sample. The chain links TRBV9 to TRBJ2-1; TRBD2 matches 8 bases. The CDR3 contains 14 residues. Germline CDR1 is SGDLS and CDR2 is YYNGEE. J gave up 4 bases and V 2 bases, and 2 bases lay outside the gene matches. The CDR3 DNA is TGTGCCAGCAGCGTTGGGACTAGATACAATGAGCAGTTCTTC. Translating it yields CASSVGTRYNEQFF.

The V and J genes are TRBV5-4 and TRBJ1-2, with unresolved D. The V end was cut by 5 bases, the J end by 4 bases, with 18 bases between. The germline CDR1 and CDR2 sequences are SGHNT and YYREEE (reference sequence). The CDR3 contains 15 residues. In nucleotides, the CDR3 is TGTGCCAGCAGTTCGCCCTCAGAGGGTGGCTATGGCTACACCTTC. Protein product: CASSSPSEGGYGYTF.

V and J are TRBV19 and TRBJ1-3, with 7 bases identical to TRBD1. Germline loops: CDR1 LNHDA, CDR2 SQIVND (reference sequence). This CDR3 spans 13 amino acids. With V trimmed by 10 bases and J by 2 bases, 5 bases remained unmatched. The DNA of the CDR3 is TGTGCCACCCGCCAGGGGGCTGGAAACACCATATATTTT. This gives the protein CATRQGAGNTIYF. Variable domain in full (rest from reference TRBV19 and TRBJ1-3): DGGITQSPKYLFRKEGQNVTLSCEQNLNHDAMYWYRQDPGQGLRLIYYSQIVNDFQKGDIAEGYSVSREKKESFPLTVTSAQKNPTAFYLCATRQGAGNTIYFGEGSWLTVV.

The rearrangement uses TRBV4-3 and TRBJ2-2; D gene unclear. The germline V gene encodes CDR1 LGHNA and CDR2 YSLEER. The V and J ends lost 0 bases and 5 bases respectively, with 10 bases between them. CDR3 length: 15 residues. The CDR3 spells CASSQDAVETGELFF. For the CDR3, the DNA is TGCGCCAGCAGCCAAGATGCGGTGGAGACCGGGGAGCTGTTTTTT.

The genes are TRBV5-4 and TRBJ2-2, with 15 bases fitting TRBD2. J lost 6 bases, V lost 3 bases, and 3 bases had no gene match. Germline V gene data show CDR1 as SGHNT and CDR2 as YYREEE (reference sequence). This CDR3 has 16 amino acids. The CDR3 DNA reads as TGTGCCAGCAGCTCCGGGACTAGCGGGAGGTCCGGGGAGCTGTTTTTT. It codes for CASSSGTSGRSGELFF. Supplemented by reference TRBV5-4 and TRBJ2-2, the full variable domain reads ETGVTQSPTHLIKTRGQQVTLRCSSQSGHNTVSWYQQALGQGPQFIFQYYREEENGRGNFPPRFSGLQFPNYSSELNVNALELDDSALYLCASSSGTSGRSGELFFGEGSRLTVL.

The chain couples TRBV18 to TRBJ1-3, with 9 positions matching TRBD1. This CDR3 region has 19 residues. Losses at the gene ends were 1 base for V and 3 bases for J; bases not matched to a gene: 13. Germline-derived CDR1 and CDR2 are KGHSH and LQKENI. CDR3 loop: CASSPQSGTGKGFGNTIYF. The CDR3 bases are TGTGCCAGCTCACCACAGTCCGGGACAGGGAAAGGATTTGGAAACACCATATATTTT.

This chain uses TRBV28 with TRBJ2-7, with 11 bases matching TRBD2. Germline V lookup: CDR1 MDHEN, CDR2 SYDVKM. The CDR3 covers 16 residues. V was clipped by 7 bases and J by 2 bases; unmatched bases: 10. The CDR3 sequence is CASTLGGTSGTYEQYF. CDR3 DNA sequence: TGTGCCAGCACCCTGGGAGGGACTAGCGGTACCTACGAGCAGTACTTC.

The V and J genes are TRBV7-2 and TRBJ2-7; 11 bases map to TRBD2. In germline, CDR1 is SGHTA, CDR2 FQGNSA. The CDR3 is 16 amino acids. J lost 4 bases, V lost 1 base, and 6 bases had no gene match. DNA for the CDR3: TGTGCCAGCAGCTTAGGTTTGCCTAGCGGGGGGTACGAGCAGTACTTC. It encodes CASSLGLPSGGYEQYF. Drawing the rest from reference TRBV7-2 and TRBJ2-7, the complete variable domain is GAGVSQSPSNKVTEKGKDVELRCDPISGHTALYWYRQSLGQGLEFLIYFQGNSAPDKSGLPSDRFSAERTGGSVSTLTIQRTQQEDSAVYLCASSLGLPSGGYEQYFGPGTRLTVT.

The chain links TRBV6-5 to TRBJ2-5, with TRBD2 matching 12 bases. Germline V lookup: CDR1 MNHEY, CDR2 SVGAGI. After removal of 2 bases from V and 5 bases from J, the junction contained 6 bases not matched to a gene. There are 16 residues in the CDR3. DNA of the CDR3: TGTGCCAGCAGTTACCGCGGACTAGCGGGGCGGGAGACCCAGTACTTC. As protein: CASSYRGLAGRETQYF.

The J gene is TRBJ1-1, the V gene TRBV11-2, with 7 bases fitting TRBD1. CDR3 length equals 14 residues. V lost 1 base and J lost 6; bases outside the gene matches: 5. CDR1 and CDR2 (germline): SGHAT, FQNNGV. The CDR3 is CASSLVRQGPEAFF. CDR3 in DNA: TGTGCCAGCAGCTTAGTTCGACAGGGTCCTGAAGCTTTCTTT.

The gene calls are TRBV19 and TRBJ1-5, with TRBD1 as a possible D gene (5 bases). V was pared by 7 bases and J by 2 bases, with 12 bases between. Germline V lookup: CDR1 LNHDA, CDR2 SQIVND (reference sequence). This CDR3 is built from 14 residues. The CDR3 coding sequence is TGTGCCAGTAAGGAAGGGGTTGGCAATCAGCCCCAGCATTTT. Translation: CASKEGVGNQPQHF.

This rearrangement joins TRBV28 to TRBJ1-3; unclear D gene. This CDR3 region has 12 residues. CDR1 and CDR2 from the germline V gene are MDHEN and SYDVKM. V was pared by 8 bases and J by 4 bases, with 9 bases between. In nucleotides, the CDR3 is TGTGCCAGCCAGGCGGGGGGAAACACCATATATTTT. It translates to CASQAGGNTIYF. The full variable domain, rest sourced from reference TRBV28 and TRBJ1-3, is DVKVTQSSRYLVKRTGEKVFLECVQDMDHENMFWYRQDPGLGLRLIYFSYDVKMKEKGDIPEGYSVSREKKERFSLILESASTNQTSMYLCASQAGGNTIYFGEGSWLTVV.

The rearrangement links TRBV10-3 to TRBJ1-1; tentatively, D is TRBD1 (5 bases). Germline CDR1 ENHRY, CDR2 SYGVKD. The CDR3 sequence is 14 residues long. V was trimmed by 7 bases and J by 0 bases, leaving 12 bases between them. CDR3 nucleotides: TGTGCCATCAAAGCGGGGACCATGAACACTGAAGCTTTCTTT. Protein sequence: CAIKAGTMNTEAFF.